This is a list of T cell receptor beta chains from one sample in a study of shared clonotypes between healthy human individuals. The data were produced by immunoSEQ multiplex PCR, yet TCRdb's version contains in-frame clones alone and is incomplete. The sample yields about 340,000 clones, around four fifths seen once. The sequencing input was memory CD4+ T cells sorted from blood. Every receptor here comes from a man aged 30-40 years in good health. Each CDR3 is given with its conserved first and last residue. D genes are given only for firm matches. The size entry is marked missing in some rows and otherwise reads once, few, many or a size class.

abundance,d_gene,j_gene,v_gene,CDR3nt,CDR3aa
-,TRBD1,TRBJ2-1,TRBV2,TGTGCCAGCGGGTTACCGGGACAGGGACGGTATGAGCAGTTCTTC,CASGLPGQGRYEQFF
-,-,TRBJ2-3,TRBV4-3,TGCGCCAGCAGCTCCACCAGAGGGTCTAGATACACAGATACGCAGTATTTT,CASSSTRGSRYTDTQYF
many,-,TRBJ2-7,TRBV6-1,TGTGCCAGCAGTGAACAAGGATATCGCGAGCAGTACTTC,CASSEQGYREQYF
-,TRBD1,TRBJ1-2,TRBV6-4,TGTGCCAGCAGTGACGGGACAGGGGGCTATGGCTACACCTTC,CASSDGTGGYGYTF
few,-,TRBJ2-7,TRBV15,TGTGCCACCAGCAGAGATTCAGGGACACGGATTGAGTACTTC,CATSRDSGTRIEYF
-,-,TRBJ1-2,TRBV30,TGTGCCTGGAGTCCTTTGGGGGGGTCCCTCTATGGCTACACCTTC,CAWSPLGGSLYGYTF
-,TRBD2,TRBJ2-7,TRBV4-1,TGCGCCAGCAGCCAAGAACCGGGACTAGCGGGGCTGGGCTACGAGCAGTACTTC,CASSQEPGLAGLGYEQYF
many,-,TRBJ2-7,TRBV10-3,TGTGCCATCAGTGAGGTTTACGAGCAGTACTTC,CAISEVYEQYF
-,TRBD2,TRBJ2-4,TRBV5-5,TGTGCCAGCAGCCCGCTAGCGGCTAAAAACATTCAGTACTTC,CASSPLAAKNIQYF
-,-,TRBJ1-1,TRBV7-2,TGTGCCAGCAGCTTAGGCAGGGCGGGTTTTTTAGCTTTCTTT,CASSLGRAGFLAFF
-,TRBD2,TRBJ2-2,TRBV27,TGTGCCAGCACCCCAGGAGCGGGAGGATCGAACACCGGGGAGCTGTTTTTT,CASTPGAGGSNTGELFF
-,-,TRBJ1-2,TRBV28,TGTGCTACTAATGACGGAAGAGATGGCTACACCTTC,CATNDGRDGYTF
-,TRBD1,TRBJ2-1,TRBV10-3,TGTGCCACCCAGGCGACCGCCGGGACAGGGTCCTACAATGAGCAGTTCTTC,CATQATAGTGSYNEQFF
-,TRBD1,TRBJ1-2,TRBV5-6,TGTGCCAGCAGCTTGATGGACAGGGGTGGCGGCTACACCTTC,CASSLMDRGGGYTF
once,TRBD1,TRBJ2-7,TRBV19,TGTGCCAGTAGTATTGGGACAGACTACGAGCAGTACTTC,CASSIGTDYEQYF
-,TRBD1,TRBJ1-2,TRBV2,TGTGCCAGCAGTGAACAGGGGGTCCCTGGTGGCTACACCTTC,CASSEQGVPGGYTF
few,-,TRBJ2-1,TRBV6-1,TGTGCCAGCAGTGAAGGGACAGACTCGTCGGGGTATGAGCAGTTCTTC,CASSEGTDSSGYEQFF
-,TRBD1,TRBJ1-1,TRBV19,TGTGCCAGTAGACAGGGGGCGGTTGGAACTGAAGCTTTCTTT,CASRQGAVGTEAFF
-,-,TRBJ2-1,TRBV18,TGTGCCAGCTCACCAACGAACGGGCTAGGATACAATGAGCAGTTCTTC,CASSPTNGLGYNEQFF
few,TRBD2,TRBJ2-1,TRBV29-1,TGCAGCGCCTCAAGCGGGGTCGGGCAGTTCTTC,CSASSGVGQFF
-,-,TRBJ1-2,TRBV7-9,TGTGCCAGCAGCCCCGCCATCGGGTATGGCTACACCTTC,CASSPAIGYGYTF
-,-,TRBJ2-4,TRBV6-1,TGTGCCCGACGGATGAACCAGAACATTCAGTACTTC,CARRMNQNIQYF
-,-,TRBJ2-7,TRBV10-3,TGTGCCACTTCCGGGGCGGTTGCCTACGAGCAGTACTTC,CATSGAVAYEQYF
-,-,TRBJ2-7,TRBV29-1,TGCAGCGCTAGGACGCCCTTGAGTCACGAGCAGTACTTC,CSARTPLSHEQYF
-,-,TRBJ1-3,TRBV18,TGTGCCAGCTCACCTGAGACAGCCCGCTCTGGAAACACCATATATTTT,CASSPETARSGNTIYF
-,-,TRBJ2-7,TRBV4-1,TGCGCCAGCAGCCGGGTGCTGGCGGGAAACTTCGAGCAGTACTTC,CASSRVLAGNFEQYF
-,-,TRBJ2-6,TRBV19,TGTGCCAGTAGTTCCGGACAACCAGGGGCCAACGTCCTGACTTTC,CASSSGQPGANVLTF
once,-,TRBJ2-2,TRBV18,TGTGCCAGCTCACAAGGTATCACCGGGGAGCTGTTTTTT,CASSQGITGELFF
once,-,TRBJ1-1,TRBV5-1,TGCGCCAGCAGCTTGAACCCAGGGACGGACACTGAAGCTTTCTTT,CASSLNPGTDTEAFF
-,TRBD2,TRBJ2-1,TRBV19,TGTGCCAGTACCCTAAATGGGGGGGATGAGCAGTTCTTC,CASTLNGGDEQFF
-,-,TRBJ2-2,TRBV18,TGTGCCAGCTCACCGGTGAATGCGAACACCGGGGAGCTGTTTTTT,CASSPVNANTGELFF
-,-,TRBJ1-1,TRBV2,TGTGCCAGCTCCTTGCTCGGGGATTTGGGTGCTTTCTTT,CASSLLGDLGAFF
-,TRBD2,TRBJ2-1,TRBV6-4,TGTGCCAGCAGGGCGACTAGCGACCATATGTACAATGAGCAGTTCTTC,CASRATSDHMYNEQFF
few,TRBD1,TRBJ1-1,TRBV29-1,TGCAGCGTCGGACAGGGTACCTCGTACACTGAAGCTTTCTTT,CSVGQGTSYTEAFF
many,TRBD2,TRBJ2-2,TRBV14,TGTGCCACCGTAGCGGGAGCGACCGGGGAGCTGTTTTTT,CATVAGATGELFF
once,-,TRBJ1-1,TRBV5-1,TGCGCCAGCAGCTTCGGGGGAAGTTTGAGCACTGAAGCTTTCTTT,CASSFGGSLSTEAFF